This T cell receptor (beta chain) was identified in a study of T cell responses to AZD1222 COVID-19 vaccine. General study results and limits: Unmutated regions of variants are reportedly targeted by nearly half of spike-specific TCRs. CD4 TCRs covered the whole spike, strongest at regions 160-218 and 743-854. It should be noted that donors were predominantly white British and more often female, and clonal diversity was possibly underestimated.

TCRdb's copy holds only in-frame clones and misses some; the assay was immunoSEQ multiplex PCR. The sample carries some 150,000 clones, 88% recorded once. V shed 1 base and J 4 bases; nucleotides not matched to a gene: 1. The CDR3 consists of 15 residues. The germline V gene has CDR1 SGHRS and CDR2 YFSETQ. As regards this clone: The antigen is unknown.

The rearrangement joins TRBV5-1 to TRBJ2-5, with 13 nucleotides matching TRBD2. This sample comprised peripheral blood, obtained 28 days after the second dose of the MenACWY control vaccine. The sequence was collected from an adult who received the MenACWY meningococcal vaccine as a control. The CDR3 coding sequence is TGCGCCAGCAGCTTGAGACTAGCGGGAGGAGAGACCCAGTACTTC. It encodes CASSLRLAGGETQYF. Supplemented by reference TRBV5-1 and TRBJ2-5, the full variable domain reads KAGVTQTPRYLIKTRGQQVTLSCSPISGHRSVSWYQQTPGQGLQFLFEYFSETQRNKGNFPGRFSGRQFSNSRSEMNVSTLELGDSALYLCASSLRLAGGETQYFGPGTRLLVL.